What follows are 14 T cell receptor beta chains derived from one specimen sequenced in a study of T cell responses to AZD1222 COVID-19 vaccine. The protocol was immunoSEQ multiplex PCR, while the TCRdb copy is restricted to in-frame clones and leaves out a portion. The sample lists 140,000 to 150,000 clones, roughly 93% occurring once. Sequencing was performed on peripheral blood, taken 28 days after the second AZD1222 dose. The source of these receptors is an adult who received the AZD1222 COVID-19 vaccine.

The rearrangement links TRBV30 to TRBJ1-2, with D possibly TRBD1 on 5 matching bases. V lost 4 bases and J 3 bases, leaving 15 bases between the germline ends. Germline V gene sequence: CDR1 GTSNPN, CDR2 SVGIG (reference sequence). CDR3 length equals 14 residues. The CDR3 sequence is CAWTKGLGDYGYTF. CDR3 nucleotide sequence: TGTGCCTGGACAAAGGGGTTGGGCGACTATGGCTACACCTTC.

V gene TRBV21-1 combines with J gene TRBJ1-1. TRBV21-1 is recorded as a pseudogene. The CDR3 contains 16 residues. The CDR3 spells CASSKRPGRWNTEAFF. DNA for the CDR3: TGTGCCAGCAGCAAAAGGCCAGGGAGGTGGAACACTGAAGCTTTCTTT.

The chain combines TRBV15 with TRBJ2-7, with D unclear. This CDR3 spans 13 amino acids. Germline CDR1 and CDR2: LNHNV and YYDKDF (reference sequence). V gave up 0 bases and J gave up 3 bases, with 6 bases separating them. The CDR3 protein is CATSREPGYEQYF. DNA of the CDR3: TGTGCCACCAGCAGAGAACCAGGCTACGAGCAGTACTTC.

The CDR3: CAIGVGQGDYSNQPQHF. CDR3 nucleotide sequence: TGTGCCATCGGTGTGGGGCAGGGAGATTATAGCAATCAGCCCCAGCATTTT. The rearrangement joins TRBV7-9 to TRBJ1-5, with D perhaps matching TRBD1 (5 bases). Germline-derived CDR1 and CDR2 are SEHNR and FQNEAQ (reference sequence). This CDR3 is 17 amino acids long. V lost 10 bases to trimming and J lost 0 bases, with 22 bases between them.

The genes are TRBV6-5 and TRBJ1-5, with 10 bases lining up with TRBD1. V dropped 6 bases and J dropped 6; count of bases not matched to a gene: 8. In germline, CDR1 is MNHEY, CDR2 SVGAGI. The CDR3 length is 15 residues. CDR3 amino acids: CASSPGQGGGQPQHF. The CDR3 DNA sequence: TGTGCCAGCAGCCCAGGACAGGGGGGGGGTCAGCCCCAGCATTTT.

V is TRBV14 and J is TRBJ1-4, with TRBD1 identical over 8 bases. The junction had 6 bases not matched to a gene; V was cut back by 6 bases and J by 6 bases. The CDR3 contains 14 residues. CDR1 is SGHDN and CDR2 is FVKESK in the germline V gene. CDR3 protein: CASSPGTGDEKLFF. CDR3 nucleotide sequence: TGTGCCAGCAGTCCCGGGACAGGAGATGAAAAACTGTTTTTT.

This chain links TRBV29-1 with TRBJ2-4; 9 bases are shared with TRBD1. From germline, CDR1 is SQVTM and CDR2 ANQGSEA. Trimming removed 6 bases from V and 12 bases from J; junction bases left unmatched: 12. This CDR3 has 13 amino acids. CDR3 loop: CSVGSGQGQAQYF. The CDR3 nucleotides read TGCAGCGTGGGGTCGGGACAGGGACAAGCTCAGTACTTC.

This chain joins TRBV5-1 and TRBJ2-7; D is perhaps TRBD1 (5 bases). Germline V gene data show CDR1 as SGHRS and CDR2 as YFSETQ. The CDR3 contains 14 residues. Trimming took off 0 bases at V and 6 bases at J, with 13 bases between the two ends. CDR3 protein: CASSLDPGIGEQYF. For the CDR3, the DNA is TGCGCCAGCAGCTTGGACCCAGGGATCGGCGAGCAGTACTTC.

The chain joins TRBV9 to TRBJ2-1, with 11 bases fitting TRBD1. There are 15 residues in the CDR3. Germline V gene sequence: CDR1 SGDLS, CDR2 YYNGEE. J gave up 10 bases and V 3 bases, and 9 bases lay outside the gene matches. The CDR3 here is CASSAGTGGFWEQFF. For the CDR3, the DNA is TGTGCCAGCAGCGCCGGGACAGGGGGATTTTGGGAGCAGTTCTTC.

The chain uses TRBV7-9 and TRBJ1-2, with D possibly matching TRBD1 (5 bases). Germline V gene sequence: CDR1 SEHNR, CDR2 FQNEAQ (reference sequence). The CDR3 runs 14 residues. V lost 1 base and J 2 bases, leaving 8 bases between the germline ends. CDR3 sequence (DNA): TGTGCCAGCAGCTTAGGAGACAGCAACTATGGCTACACCTTC. This translates into CASSLGDSNYGYTF.

This chain uses TRBV11-2 with TRBJ1-5; 8 nucleotides align to TRBD1. This CDR3 region has 15 residues. The junction had 3 bases not matched to a gene; V was cut back by 2 bases and J by 3 bases. The germline gives CDR1 SGHAT, CDR2 FQNNGV. The CDR3 DNA is TGTGCCAGCAGCTTAAACAGGGGGGACAATCAGCCCCAGCATTTT. As protein: CASSLNRGDNQPQHF.

The chain carries TRBV27 and TRBJ1-2; 11 nucleotides match TRBD1. The CDR3 consists of 16 residues. Per germline, CDR1 MNHEY and CDR2 SMNVEV (reference sequence). With V trimmed by 6 bases and J by 5 bases, 11 bases remained unmatched. CDR3 sequence reads: CASSLVGTGGTYGYTF. CDR3 in DNA: TGTGCCAGCAGCCTTGTTGGGACAGGGGGAACGTATGGCTACACCTTC.

The chain couples TRBV5-4 to TRBJ1-2, with D possibly being TRBD1 (6 bases). Germline V gives CDR1 SGHNT, CDR2 YYREEE (reference sequence). This CDR3 spans 14 amino acids. Trimming removed 3 bases from V and 7 bases from J, with 16 bases in between. The CDR3 loop reads CASSSSPGGSGYTF. The CDR3 DNA reads as TGTGCCAGCAGCTCCTCGCCGGGGGGCAGTGGCTACACCTTC.

This sequence joins TRBV7-9 and TRBJ2-1; 9 bases line up with TRBD2. CDR1 is SEHNR and CDR2 is FQNEAQ in the germline V gene (reference sequence). The CDR3 runs to 15 residues. Trimming took 5 bases from V and 4 from J; bases not matched to a gene: 6. This CDR3 reads CASSATSGTYNEQFF. The CDR3 bases are TGTGCCAGCAGCGCGACTAGCGGCACTTACAATGAGCAGTTCTTC. Using reference TRBV7-9 and TRBJ2-1 for the parts outside the CDR3, the full variable domain is DTGVSQNPRHKITKRGQNVTFRCDPISEHNRLYWYRQTLGQGPEFLTYFQNEAQLEKSRLLSDRFSAERPKGSFSTLEIQRTEQGDSAMYLCASSATSGTYNEQFFGPGTRLTVL.